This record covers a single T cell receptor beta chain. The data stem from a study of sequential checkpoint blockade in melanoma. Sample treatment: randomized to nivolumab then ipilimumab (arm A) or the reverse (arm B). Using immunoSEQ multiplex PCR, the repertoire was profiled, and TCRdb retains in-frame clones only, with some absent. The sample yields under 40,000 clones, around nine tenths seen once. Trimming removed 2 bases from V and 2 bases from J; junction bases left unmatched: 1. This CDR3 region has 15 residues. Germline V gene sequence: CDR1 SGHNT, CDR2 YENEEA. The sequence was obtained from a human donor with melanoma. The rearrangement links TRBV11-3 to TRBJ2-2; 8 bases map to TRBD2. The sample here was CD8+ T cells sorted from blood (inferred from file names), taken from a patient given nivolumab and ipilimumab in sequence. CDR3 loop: CASSLLAGNTGELFF. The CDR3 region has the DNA TGTGCCAGCAGCTTACTAGCGGGCAACACCGGGGAGCTGTTTTTT.